Each of the 30 T cell receptor beta chains below was sequenced from the same sample in a study of T cells in narcolepsy. Sequencing was performed with immunoSEQ multiplex PCR; in TCRdb, only in-frame clones are kept and a portion is missing. The data contain some 20,000 clones, around 83% of them seen just once; the ten biggest clones take up about 1.5%. Material: memory (CD45RA-) CD4+ T cells from blood. The receptors originated from a human donor in good health.

The V and J genes are TRBV6-5 and TRBJ1-2, with D perhaps matching TRBD1 (6 bases). Trimming removed 2 bases at V and 3 bases at J, with 13 bases between. This CDR3 contains 15 residues. Per the germline V gene, CDR1 is MNHEY and CDR2 is SVGAGI. CDR3 region: CASSYPRGAHYGYTF. In DNA form, the CDR3 reads TGTGCCAGCAGTTACCCCAGGGGAGCGCACTATGGCTACACCTTC.

The chain's CDR3 is CASSLWQGGYTEAFF. The CDR3 nucleotides read TGTGCCAGCAGTTTATGGCAGGGCGGGTACACTGAAGCTTTCTTT. This chain links TRBV28 with TRBJ1-1; TRBD1 is a possible D gene (5 bases). V was cut by 0 bases and J by 3 bases, with 11 bases left in between. From germline, CDR1 is MDHEN and CDR2 SYDVKM. The CDR3 covers 15 residues.

The chain carries TRBV28 and TRBJ1-6, with a possible D match to TRBD1 (5 bases). V lost 4 bases and J 11 bases, leaving 15 bases between the germline ends. Germline V lookup: CDR1 MDHEN, CDR2 SYDVKM. The CDR3 has 14 amino acids. The CDR3 reads CASSSPPAGPPLHF. DNA of the CDR3: TGTGCCAGCAGTTCCCCCCCGGCAGGGCCACCCCTCCACTTT.

The chain couples TRBV27 to TRBJ1-2; TRBD1 aligns across 8 bases. The CDR3 length is 16 residues. The junction had 11 bases not matched to a gene; V was cut back by 4 bases and J by 4 bases. Germline values: CDR1 MNHEY, CDR2 SMNVEV (reference sequence). The CDR3 bases are TGTGCCAGCAGTTCCCAGGGCAGGGGGACAGGCTATGGCTACACCTTC. Protein product: CASSSQGRGTGYGYTF.

V and J are TRBV7-9 and TRBJ2-6; either TRBD1 or TRBD2 may fit D (5 bases each). Per germline, CDR1 SEHNR and CDR2 FQNEAQ (reference sequence). This CDR3 contains 18 residues. V shed 5 bases and J shed 2 bases, with 19 bases lying between them. The CDR3 loop is CASSPTRGPATGANVLTF. CDR3 sequence (DNA): TGTGCCAGCAGCCCTACCCGGGGCCCCGCGACTGGGGCCAACGTCCTGACTTTC.

The chain couples TRBV7-9 to TRBJ2-2; 8 nucleotides agree with TRBD2. CDR1 and CDR2 (germline): SEHNR, FQNEAQ (reference sequence). V was clipped by 10 bases and J by 0 bases; unmatched bases: 7. The CDR3 is made up of 15 amino acids. CDR3 sequence (DNA): TGTGCCACCGGAGCGGGACTAGCGAACACCGGGGAGCTGTTTTTT. Translated, it gives CATGAGLANTGELFF.

V gene TRBV5-1 combines with J gene TRBJ2-2; D may be TRBD2 (6 bases). Trimming removed 1 base from V and 4 bases from J, with 8 bases in between. Germline lookup yields CDR1 SGHRS and CDR2 YFSETQ. There are 14 residues in the CDR3. CDR3 sequence reads: CASSLRGTTGELFF. The CDR3 DNA follows: TGCGCCAGCAGCTTGCGGGGGACCACCGGGGAGCTGTTTTTT.

The chain employs TRBV19 and TRBJ2-7; possibly TRBD1 for D (6 bases). V was shortened by 5 bases and J by 3 bases, with 14 bases between the two germline ends. The germline V gene has CDR1 LNHDA and CDR2 SQIVND (reference sequence). The CDR3 is 14 residues long. CDR3: CASSLTGHLYEQYF. DNA for the CDR3: TGTGCCAGTAGTCTTACGGGACACCTCTACGAGCAGTACTTC.

This clone was picked up a small number of times. The V gene is TRBV27, the J gene TRBJ2-2; D is unresolved. V was shortened by 6 bases and J by 2 bases, with 13 bases between the two germline ends. Looked up from germline, CDR1 is MNHEY and CDR2 is SMNVEV (reference sequence). The CDR3 runs to 15 residues. This CDR3 reads CASRAWGGNTGELFF. DNA of the CDR3: TGTGCCAGCAGGGCGTGGGGTGGCAACACCGGGGAGCTGTTTTTT.

The V call is TRBV30, the J call TRBJ2-2; D is unclear. V was cut by 3 bases and J by 4 bases, with 12 bases left in between. There are 14 residues in the CDR3. CDR1 GTSNPN and CDR2 SVGIG come from the germline V gene (reference sequence). The CDR3 nucleotides read TGTGCCTGGAGGGCTAGGGCCATCACCGGGGAGCTGTTTTTT. As protein: CAWRARAITGELFF.

The CDR3 reads CASSLSTHEDQSRANVLTF. The CDR3 region has the DNA TGTGCCAGCAGCCTGAGCACTCACGAGGACCAAAGTCGGGCCAACGTCCTGACTTTC. The chain carries TRBV7-1 and TRBJ2-6; no firm D call. TRBV7-1 is an ORF for which the function is uncertain. This CDR3 is 19 amino acids long. V lost 5 bases and J 5 bases, leaving 25 bases between the germline ends.

This chain connects TRBV9 to TRBJ1-2; 10 positions match TRBD1. The CDR3 runs to 15 residues. V was pared by 0 bases and J by 10 bases, with 9 bases of the junction left unmatched. Germline lookup yields CDR1 SGDLS and CDR2 YYNGEE. In DNA form, the CDR3 reads TGTGCCAGCAGCGTAGCAGGGGACAGGGGAAGCGACTACACCTTC. Its protein product is CASSVAGDRGSDYTF.

This clone was counted a few times. This chain joins TRBV18 and TRBJ2-3; no firm D call. V lost 2 bases and J 6 bases, leaving 0 bases between the germline ends. Germline values: CDR1 KGHSH, CDR2 LQKENI. This CDR3 has 10 amino acids. CDR3 coding DNA: TGTGCCAGCTCACCAGATACGCAGTATTTT. Its translation: CASSPDTQYF. Variable domain in full (rest from reference TRBV18 and TRBJ2-3): NAGVMQNPRHLVRRRGQEARLRCSPMKGHSHVYWYRQLPEEGLKFMVYLQKENIIDESGMPKERFSAEFPKEGPSILRIQQVVRGDSAAYFCASSPDTQYFGPGTRLTVL.

This chain joins TRBV9 and TRBJ1-2; D ambiguous. The CDR3 totals 15 residues. The V gene lost 1 base and the J gene lost 6 bases, with 16 bases spanning the gap. In germline, CDR1 is SGDLS, CDR2 YYNGEE. The CDR3: CASSVTAEDVNGYTF. CDR3 nucleotide sequence: TGTGCCAGCAGCGTAACGGCAGAAGATGTGAATGGCTACACCTTC.

This chain links TRBV6-1 with TRBJ2-2; D is possibly TRBD2 (5 bases). Trimming cost V 1 base and J 4 bases, with 16 bases left between them. This CDR3 has 17 residues. Germline assignment: CDR1 MNHNS and CDR2 SASEGT. The CDR3 coding sequence is TGTGCCAGCAGTGAAGACTCCCGTCGGACTGCCACCGGGGAGCTGTTTTTT. Its translation is CASSEDSRRTATGELFF.

The genes are TRBV5-6 and TRBJ1-6, with D tentatively TRBD1 (5 bases). V lost 4 bases and J 7 bases, leaving 12 bases between the germline ends. There are 14 residues in the CDR3. Germline V CDR1 and CDR2: SGHDT, YYEEEE. The CDR3 reads CASSPGLENSPLHF. The CDR3 DNA follows: TGTGCCAGCAGCCCGGGACTTGAGAATTCACCCCTCCACTTT.

The genes are TRBV11-2 and TRBJ2-5; D possibly matches TRBD1 or TRBD2 (7 bases each). Germline CDR1 SGHAT, CDR2 FQNNGV. Between the trimmed V and J ends, which lost 5 bases and 5 bases, there was a span of 15 bases. This CDR3 spans 14 amino acids. The CDR3 reads CASSQGGAGETQYF. The DNA for the CDR3 is TGTGCCAGCAGCCAGGGGGGGGCTGGGGAGACCCAGTACTTC.

The V gene is TRBV29-1, the J gene TRBJ2-2, with TRBD1 matching 10 bases. Germline V gene data show CDR1 as SQVTM and CDR2 as ANQGSEA. V lost 1 base, J lost 2 bases, and 1 base stayed unmatched. The CDR3 extends over 15 amino acids. CDR3 bases: TGCAGCGTTGAAGGACAGGGGGCCAACACCGGGGAGCTGTTTTTT. Its translation: CSVEGQGANTGELFF.

The chain is built from TRBV2 and TRBJ2-2; 10 bases agree with TRBD2. The V gene end was trimmed by 9 bases and the J gene end by 2 bases; junction bases not matched to a gene: 18. Germline CDR1 SNHLY, CDR2 FYNNEI. This CDR3 has 19 amino acids. CDR3 residues: CASSYVAALAGKNTGELFF. CDR3 DNA: TGTGCCAGTTCCTACGTCGCTGCACTAGCGGGGAAAAACACCGGGGAGCTGTTTTTT.

The chain has TRBV7-6 and TRBJ2-3, with a weak D call TRBD2 (7 bases). The ends were cut back, 0 bases at V and 2 bases at J, with 15 bases in the middle. Germline CDR1 is SGHVS and CDR2 is FNYEAQ. The CDR3 is 17 residues long. CDR3 nucleotides: TGTGCCAGCAGCTTAGCGGTTTCGGCGGGGGCCACAGATACGCAGTATTTT. Its protein is CASSLAVSAGATDTQYF. Looking up the rest from reference TRBV7-6 and TRBJ2-3 gives the full variable domain: GAGVSQSPRYKVTKRGQDVALRCDPISGHVSLYWYRQALGQGPEFLTYFNYEAQQDKSGLPNDRFSAERPEGSISTLTIQRTEQRDSAMYRCASSLAVSAGATDTQYFGPGTRLTVL.

This chain joins TRBV21-1 and TRBJ1-2. TRBV21-1 is recorded as a pseudogene. The CDR3 sequence is 15 residues long. This CDR3 is CASSKGGRRIWGYTF. CDR3 DNA sequence: TGTGCCAGCAGCAAAGGGGGACGGAGGATCTGGGGCTACACCTTC.

The CDR3 loop is CASSAHSAGGPTDTQYF. In DNA form, the CDR3 reads TGTGCCAGCAGTGCTCACTCGGCGGGAGGGCCAACAGATACGCAGTATTTT. The chain is built from TRBV6-1 and TRBJ2-3; 9 nucleotides match TRBD2. This CDR3 contains 17 residues. The V gene's germline CDR1 is MNHNS and CDR2 SASEGT. The V segment lost 4 bases and the J segment 3 bases; nucleotides outside the gene matches: 11.

The chain couples TRBV6-5 to TRBJ1-2, with D possibly matching TRBD1 (5 bases). This CDR3 comprises 13 residues. The germline gives CDR1 MNHEY, CDR2 SVGAGI. Trimming shortened V by 6 bases and J by 4 bases, and 12 bases separated the two germline ends. The CDR3 protein is CASSRVVSYGYTF. The CDR3 DNA reads as TGTGCCAGCAGCAGGGTGGTTAGCTATGGCTACACCTTC.

V is TRBV29-1 and J is TRBJ1-4; 7 positions agree with TRBD1. CDR3 length: 14 amino acids. V was clipped by 4 bases and J by 3 bases; unmatched bases: 5. Germline V gene sequence: CDR1 SQVTM, CDR2 ANQGSEA. CDR3 in amino acids: CSVGEGTANEKLFF. Written as DNA, the CDR3 is TGCAGCGTTGGTGAAGGGACAGCTAATGAAAAACTGTTTTTT. The variable domain in full, completed from reference TRBV29-1 and TRBJ1-4, reads SAVISQKPSRDICQRGTSLTIQCQVDSQVTMMFWYRQQPGQSLTLIATANQGSEATYESGFVIDKFPISRPNLTFSTLTVSNMSPEDSSIYLCSVGEGTANEKLFFGSGTQLSVL.

V gene TRBV5-1 combines with J gene TRBJ1-1; 7 bases are shared with TRBD1. Per germline, CDR1 SGHRS and CDR2 YFSETQ. V trimming: 4 bases; J trimming: 3 bases; junction bases outside the gene matches: 9. The CDR3 runs to 15 residues. CDR3 coding DNA: TGCGCCAGCAGCCAAGACAGGGCCGGGGACACTGAAGCTTTCTTT. Amino acid sequence: CASSQDRAGDTEAFF.

The rearrangement uses TRBV28 and TRBJ2-7; TRBD1 is a possible D gene (7 bases). Trimming removed 7 bases at V and 6 bases at J, with 19 bases between. CDR3 length: 14 amino acids. The germline CDR1 and CDR2 sequences are MDHEN and SYDVKM. The CDR3 protein is CASNGQEGSGEQYF. The DNA for the CDR3 is TGTGCCAGCAACGGACAGGAGGGTTCCGGCGAGCAGTACTTC.

The V and J genes are TRBV4-2 and TRBJ2-1, with unresolved D. Trimming took 5 bases from V and 7 from J, leaving 15 bases between them. Germline values: CDR1 LGHNA, CDR2 YNFKEQ. This CDR3 has 14 residues. The CDR3 nucleotides are TGTGCCAGCAGCAGTAGCCTTATGGAGAATGAGCAGTTCTTC. Residues: CASSSSLMENEQFF.

The chain combines TRBV15 with TRBJ2-4, with 9 nucleotides matching TRBD1. CDR3 length: 15 amino acids. V shed 2 bases, J shed 6 bases, and the junction held 5 bases outside the gene matches. CDR1 is LNHNV, CDR2 YYDKDF, per germline (reference sequence). CDR3 loop: CATSRFGTGRNIQYF. For the CDR3, the DNA is TGTGCCACCAGCAGATTTGGGACAGGGAGAAACATTCAGTACTTC. Variable domain in full (rest from reference TRBV15 and TRBJ2-4): DAMVIQNPRYQVTQFGKPVTLSCSQTLNHNVMYWYQQKSSQAPKLLFHYYDKDFNNEADTPDNFQSRRPNTSFCFLDIRSPGLGDTAMYLCATSRFGTGRNIQYFGAGTRLSVL.

The chain carries TRBV7-3 and TRBJ2-5, with 8 nucleotides matching TRBD2. J was trimmed by 5 bases and V by 2 bases; bases with no gene match: 1. In germline, CDR1 is SGHTA, CDR2 FQGTGA. This CDR3 is built from 13 residues. The CDR3 DNA reads TGTGCCAGCAGCTTACGGGAGGGCGAGACCCAGTACTTC. Its translation is CASSLREGETQYF.

This clone has a handful of counts. The V gene is TRBV5-1, the J gene TRBJ1-4; tentative D call: TRBD1 (5 bases). This CDR3 is built from 14 residues. With 0 bases removed from V and 7 bases from J, the gap between germline ends came to 10 bases. Germline V lookup: CDR1 SGHRS, CDR2 YFSETQ. DNA for the CDR3: TGCGCCAGCAGCTTGGCGCAGGGAGGTGAAAAACTGTTTTTT. This sequence encodes CASSLAQGGEKLFF.